A selection of T cell receptor beta chains follows, all from one sample in a study of T cells in Graves' hyperthyroidism and ophthalmopathy. TCRdb used MiXCR to reprocess the multiplex PCR reads, holding one entry per CDR3 protein. The sample consists of approximately 360,000 distinct CDR3 sequences, roughly 25% of them appearing once. The source material was blood. Every receptor here comes from a middle-aged man with Graves' hyperthyroidism. Both conserved end residues are part of each CDR3.

cdr3_length	j_call	v_call	cdr3_aa
15	TRBJ1-4	TRBV20-1	CSASNRAATNEKLFF
15	TRBJ2-7	TRBV7-6	CASSLTSGTSYEQYF
15	TRBJ1-2	TRBV3-1	CASSQDRWSLYGYTF
14	TRBJ1-2	TRBV19	CASSIPSGLYGYTF
12	TRBJ2-7	TRBV5-5	CASAGSAHEQYF
12	TRBJ2-5	TRBV3-1	CASSPTAGSQYF
14	TRBJ2-1	TRBV12-3/TRBV12-4	CASSSSGTLNEQFF
14	TRBJ2-7	TRBV2	CASMVAGGFYEQYF
12	TRBJ2-3	TRBV12-3/TRBV12-4	CASTLVTDTQYF
15	TRBJ1-5	TRBV2	CASSLDRGSGRPQHF
12	TRBJ2-1	TRBV12-3/TRBV12-4	CASSISQTRQFF
15	TRBJ2-7	TRBV11-2	CASSLIGLAGDEQYF
13	TRBJ2-7	TRBV12-3/TRBV12-4	CASSLGVRVEQYF
15	TRBJ2-3	TRBV5-1	CASSFKGSITDTQYF
17	TRBJ2-1	TRBV5-1	CASTSSGSPSSYNEQFF
14	TRBJ2-1	TRBV27	CASRDGQYRGEQFF
15	TRBJ2-3	TRBV12-3/TRBV12-4	CASSFYRGPQDTQYF
12	TRBJ2-3	TRBV10-3	CAISAEGDTQYF
15	TRBJ1-5	TRBV19	CASSISGGSNQPQHF
15	TRBJ1-2	TRBV12-3/TRBV12-4	CASSLDWAGDYGYTF
15	TRBJ2-3	TRBV20-1	CSAPQGQGNTDTQYF
14	TRBJ2-1	TRBV20-1	CSARAGETYNEQFF
15	TRBJ2-5	TRBV28	CASSPGSLSTETQYF
14	TRBJ2-3	TRBV7-2	CASSLGGGGTTQYF
14	TRBJ2-5	TRBV6-6	CASSYSQGQETQYF
11	TRBJ2-3	TRBV6-1	CASSWQDTQYF
14	TRBJ2-3	TRBV29-1	CSVILAGGPDTQYF
16	TRBJ2-7	TRBV7-9	CASSLAGLAGDYEQYF
14	TRBJ1-2	TRBV28	CASSLWTVAYGYTF
16	TRBJ2-7	TRBV20-1	CSASGRPTYNSYEQYF
14	TRBJ2-7	TRBV28	CAIRPSSGAYEQYF
14	TRBJ1-6	TRBV19	CASSARGENSPLHF
16	TRBJ2-1	TRBV6-8	CASSYSVLAAYNEQFF
15	TRBJ2-1	TRBV7-3	CASSLIAGVFNEQFF
14	TRBJ1-2	TRBV6-2/TRBV6-3	CASRGVGTGYGYTF
19	TRBJ2-3	TRBV12-3/TRBV12-4	CASSLARIAGGLTTDTQYF
13	TRBJ2-5	TRBV20-1	CSVTATGVETQYF
13	TRBJ2-5	TRBV7-2	CASSRDREGAQYF
15	TRBJ1-5	TRBV19	CASSVSQYSNQPQHF
14	TRBJ2-5	TRBV2	CASSGDVVGKTQYF
14	TRBJ1-1	TRBV5-1	CASSLVQGNTEAFF
15	TRBJ2-2	TRBV5-1	CASSVGQGRPGELFF
14	TRBJ2-2	TRBV5-6	CASSLVGITGELFF
13	TRBJ1-1	TRBV20-1	CSAKGSWNTEAFF
13	TRBJ2-1	TRBV29-1	CSYRDLSYNEQFF
12	TRBJ2-3	TRBV19	CASKRGTDTQYF
15	TRBJ2-1	TRBV12-3/TRBV12-4	CASRTTSGRYGEQFF
15	TRBJ1-1	TRBV11-2	CASSQQVRRNTEAFF
15	TRBJ2-6	TRBV5-1	CASSAQGAGANVLTF
15	TRBJ2-7	TRBV5-6	CASSLATSGLYEQYF
15	TRBJ1-1	TRBV6-5	CASSYSGESNTEAFF
11	TRBJ1-2	TRBV29-1	CSVVINYGYTF
14	TRBJ2-1	TRBV29-1	CSVEGVSGNNEQFF
14	TRBJ2-7	TRBV6-5	CASSYSGSGNEQYF
14	TRBJ1-1	TRBV19	CASSFRQGETEAFF
12	TRBJ2-1	TRBV2	CASSDGSVEQFF
15	TRBJ2-1	TRBV5-1	CASSSLLAGVNEQFF